A single sample is the source of the 2 T cell receptor beta chains below, sequenced in a study of shared clonotypes between healthy human individuals. Terminally differentiated effector memory CD45RA+ cells were excluded by CCR7 positive selection of CD45RO-negative cells. Here immunoSEQ multiplex PCR was the method, and the copy in TCRdb shows in-frame clones only, minus some. In the table there are 600,000 or so clones, roughly 98% of which are singletons. The material sequenced was naive CD8+ T cells sorted from blood. All receptors come from a man aged 25-40 years in good health.

The DNA of the CDR3 is TGCGCCAGCCGCCTAGCGGGACACAATGAGCAGTTCTTC. Its translation is CASRLAGHNEQFF. This sequence joins TRBV5-1 and TRBJ2-1; 9 bases agree with TRBD2. The CDR3 runs 13 residues. J gave up 5 bases and V 7 bases, and 4 bases lay outside the gene matches. The V gene's germline CDR1 is SGHRS and CDR2 YFSETQ.

This chain links TRBV5-1 with TRBJ2-1; 9 bases fit TRBD1. The CDR3 runs 13 residues. Trimming removed 5 bases from V and 8 bases from J; junction bases left unmatched: 5. CDR1 and CDR2 from the germline V gene are SGHRS and YFSETQ. CDR3 nucleotide sequence: TGCGCCAGCAGAAGGACAGGGGAGGATGAGCAGTTCTTC. It encodes CASRRTGEDEQFF.